This entry features one TCR beta chain sequence. Antigen unknown. This record belongs to a study of T cell responses to AZD1222 COVID-19 vaccine. Overall study: Analysis merged second doses at about 4 or about 12 weeks.

The table came from immunoSEQ multiplex PCR; TCRdb's copy has only in-frame clones and leaves some out. The data hold roughly 130,000 clones, with around 90% observed a single time. Trimming shortened V by 6 bases and J by 4 bases, and 15 bases separated the two germline ends. CDR3 length: 15 residues. Germline V lookup: CDR1 SGHTA, CDR2 FQGTGA. Study-wide points: Females outnumbered males among donors, who were mostly white British; clonal diversity was possibly underestimated. Spike-wide vaccine-associated CD4 TCRs dominated at 160-218 and 743-854. Within unmutated variant regions lay the reported targets of nearly half of spike-specific TCRs.

The sequence was collected from an adult in good health. This chain joins TRBV7-3 and TRBJ2-2; D gene ambiguous. Sample: peripheral blood, taken on day 0 of AZD1222 vaccination. The chain's CDR3 is CASSVGRVATGELFF. The CDR3 nucleotides are TGTGCCAGCAGTGTCGGTAGGGTAGCCACCGGGGAGCTGTTTTTT.